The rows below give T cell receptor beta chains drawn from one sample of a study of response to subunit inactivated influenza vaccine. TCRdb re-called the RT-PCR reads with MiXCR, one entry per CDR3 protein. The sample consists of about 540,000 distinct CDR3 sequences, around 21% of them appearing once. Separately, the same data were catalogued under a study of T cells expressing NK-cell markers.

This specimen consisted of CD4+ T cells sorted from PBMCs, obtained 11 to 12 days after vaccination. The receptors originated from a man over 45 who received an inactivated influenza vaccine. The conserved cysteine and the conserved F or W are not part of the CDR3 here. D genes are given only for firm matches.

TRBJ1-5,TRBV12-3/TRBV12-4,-,ASSLGVDSNQPQH
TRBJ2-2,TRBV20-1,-,SARDLNRDTGELF
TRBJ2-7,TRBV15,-,ATSIQPTYEQY
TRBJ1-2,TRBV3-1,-,ASSQLAPPGRHGYT
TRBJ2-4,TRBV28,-,ASSRPDNRIQY
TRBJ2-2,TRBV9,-,ASSPPGLTKGTGELF
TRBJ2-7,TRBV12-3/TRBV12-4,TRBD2,ASSPTASGRYEQY
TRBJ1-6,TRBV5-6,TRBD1,ASSLTGSKGSPLH
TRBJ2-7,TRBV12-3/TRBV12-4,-,ASSLYRAGEQY
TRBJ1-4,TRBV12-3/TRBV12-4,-,ASALGGADEKLF
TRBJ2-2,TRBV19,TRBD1,ASRIGQGRTGELF
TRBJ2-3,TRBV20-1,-,SASRREYSTDTQY
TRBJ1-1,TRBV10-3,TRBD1,AINPDRGTEAF
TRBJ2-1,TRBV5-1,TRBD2,ACGTRANNEQF
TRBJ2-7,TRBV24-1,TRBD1,ATSDPGTGAYEQY
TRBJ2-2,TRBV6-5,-,ASQETAGELF
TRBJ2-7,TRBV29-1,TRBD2,SVGSSGRANEQY
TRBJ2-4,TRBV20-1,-,SASGYLAKNIQY
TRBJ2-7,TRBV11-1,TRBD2,ASSPRAGGPLKDYEQY
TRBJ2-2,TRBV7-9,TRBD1,ASSLEGTGTGELF
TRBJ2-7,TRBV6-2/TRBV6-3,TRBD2,ASRDSGTTLREQY
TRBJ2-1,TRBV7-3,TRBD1,ASSSGTGGPYNEQF
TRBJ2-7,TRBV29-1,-,SVRRLQEQY
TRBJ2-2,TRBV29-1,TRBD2,SVGTRLTGELF
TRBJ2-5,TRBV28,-,ASSSGGQGQETQY
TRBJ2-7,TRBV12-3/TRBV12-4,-,ASSSSFHTVVQY
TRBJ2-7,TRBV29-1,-,SVEVTYEQY
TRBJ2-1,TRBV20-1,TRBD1,SARPPGTGNNEQF
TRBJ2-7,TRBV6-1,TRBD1,ASSTGQTFYEQY
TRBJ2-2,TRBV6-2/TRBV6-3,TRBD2,ASRPTGTSRRGELF
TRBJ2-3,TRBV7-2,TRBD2,ASSSQRGTGTDTQY
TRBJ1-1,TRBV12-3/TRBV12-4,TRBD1,ASSWQGAGTEAF
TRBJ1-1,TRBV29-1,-,SVDQGRTEAF
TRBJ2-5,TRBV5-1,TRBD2,ASSPGLAGVDLETQY
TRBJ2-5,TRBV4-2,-,ASRMGSGGGQETQY
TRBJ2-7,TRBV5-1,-,ASSLSQGRNEQY
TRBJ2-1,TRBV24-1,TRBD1,ATSDDRDSAHEQF
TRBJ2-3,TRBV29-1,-,SVERGSRSTDTQY
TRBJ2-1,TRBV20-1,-,SAWLVNDEQF
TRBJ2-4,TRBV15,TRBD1,ATSGTDLAKNIQY
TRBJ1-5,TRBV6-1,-,ASAGGGPGHHQPQH
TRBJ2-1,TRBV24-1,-,ATSDRRSARGDGKYNEQF
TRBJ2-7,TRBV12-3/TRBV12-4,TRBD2,ASTSTSLSSYEQY